Detailed here is one T cell receptor beta chain. No antigen is known for it. The data stem from a study of T cells expressing NK-cell markers. Study-level background: It was from sorted CD3+CD56+NKG2C+, CD3+CD56+NKG2C- and CD3+CD56-NKG2C+ T cells that TCR beta repertoires came. Seven donors tested HCMV-seropositive and one tested seronegative among the eight sequenced.

The CDR3 covers 15 residues. Germline V gene sequence: CDR1 MGHRA, CDR2 YSYEKL. TCRdb re-called the 5' RACE reads; every CDR3 protein appears as one record, without DNA. This repertoire includes about 440,000 distinct CDR3 sequences. Study-level results: There were a handful of donors in whom these clonotypes also led the CD3+CD56-NKG2C+ fraction. More than 5 donors showed dominant NKG2C+ clonotypes comprising roughly 1.0-7.0% of their CD8+ T cells.

The clonotype was recovered from a woman aged 18 to 75 in good health. The sample comprised blood T cells: a sorted CD56 or NKG2C T cell subset, CD4+ or CD8+ T cells, or bulk PBMC T cells (not recorded which). This rearrangement joins TRBV4-1 to TRBJ2-1; the TRBD2 assignment by TCRdb is unverifiable without DNA. The CDR3: CASSQVRGGYNEQFF.